A selection of T cell receptor beta chains follows, all from one sample in a study of vaccination and CD4 T cells after COVID-19. Their antigens remain unidentified. TCRdb used MiXCR to reprocess the PCR reads, holding one entry per CDR3 protein. This sample has about 8,300 distinct CDR3 sequences, with roughly 36% found just once. Sequenced input: CD4+ T cells from blood, cultured in vitro. The receptors here all came from a human donor in good health. CDR3s include the opening cysteine and the closing phenylalanine or tryptophan. A D gene is named only where the DNA matches it firmly. Only part of the rows carry a size: once, few, many, or a class if the clone is expanded.

CDR3 length: 13
V gene: TRBV29-1
J gene: TRBJ1-1
D gene: -
clone size: -
CDR3 DNA: TGCAGCGGCGGACGGCCCGCGAACACTGAAGCTTTCTTT
CDR3 protein: CSGGRPANTEAFF

CDR3 length: 15
V gene: TRBV4-1
J gene: TRBJ1-1
D gene: -
clone size: -
CDR3 DNA: TGCGCCAGCAGCCTGGAAGAAACAGTTAACACTGAAGCTTTCTTT
CDR3 protein: CASSLEETVNTEAFF

CDR3 length: 15
V gene: TRBV7-6
J gene: TRBJ1-1
D gene: TRBD1
clone size: -
CDR3 DNA: TGTGCCAGCAGCAATTCCGGGACAGGGGAAACTGAAGCTTTCTTT
CDR3 protein: CASSNSGTGETEAFF

CDR3 length: 15
V gene: TRBV2
J gene: TRBJ1-5
D gene: -
clone size: few
CDR3 DNA: TGTGCCAGCAGTCGAAGGGACGGGGGGAATCAGCCCCAGCATTTT
CDR3 protein: CASSRRDGGNQPQHF

CDR3 length: 15
V gene: TRBV5-1
J gene: TRBJ1-2
D gene: TRBD1
clone size: -
CDR3 DNA: TGCGCCAGCAGCTTGGCCGACAGGGGGCTTGATGGCTACACCTTC
CDR3 protein: CASSLADRGLDGYTF

CDR3 length: 12
V gene: TRBV6-1
J gene: TRBJ2-7
D gene: -
clone size: once
CDR3 DNA: TGTGCCAGCAGCCCGGACATCTACGAGCAGTACTTC
CDR3 protein: CASSPDIYEQYF

CDR3 length: 14
V gene: TRBV11-3
J gene: TRBJ2-5
D gene: TRBD2
clone size: few
CDR3 DNA: TGTGCCAGCAGCTCGAGCGGGGGGTTCGGGACCCAGTACTTC
CDR3 protein: CASSSSGGFGTQYF

CDR3 length: 14
V gene: TRBV20-1
J gene: TRBJ1-2
D gene: -
clone size: few
CDR3 DNA: TGCAGTGCTAGAGACAGGACGGGCTATTGGGGCTACACCTTC
CDR3 protein: CSARDRTGYWGYTF

CDR3 length: 15
V gene: TRBV6-5
J gene: TRBJ1-5
D gene: -
clone size: few
CDR3 DNA: TGTGCCAGCAGTTACTCGGGGTTGGGTAATCAGCCCCAGCATTTT
CDR3 protein: CASSYSGLGNQPQHF

CDR3 length: 12
V gene: TRBV29-1
J gene: TRBJ1-1
D gene: -
clone size: few
CDR3 DNA: TGCAGCGTTCTGGATGGTAGCACTGAAGCTTTCTTT
CDR3 protein: CSVLDGSTEAFF

CDR3 length: 15
V gene: TRBV6-2/TRBV6-3
J gene: TRBJ2-7
D gene: TRBD2
clone size: few
CDR3 DNA: TGTGCCAGCAGTTACTCGACTAGCGGGGGGAACGAGCAGTACTTC
CDR3 protein: CASSYSTSGGNEQYF

CDR3 length: 16
V gene: TRBV27
J gene: TRBJ2-7
D gene: -
clone size: -
CDR3 DNA: TGTGCCAGCAGACCTTTCGGACCGGGGAGCTCCTACGAGCAGTACTTC
CDR3 protein: CASRPFGPGSSYEQYF

CDR3 length: 16
V gene: TRBV19
J gene: TRBJ1-2
D gene: TRBD1
clone size: few
CDR3 DNA: TGTGCCAGTAGTGGGACAGGGGTTCGGGGCTTCTATGGCTACACCTTC
CDR3 protein: CASSGTGVRGFYGYTF

CDR3 length: 15
V gene: TRBV27
J gene: TRBJ2-5
D gene: TRBD1
clone size: -
CDR3 DNA: TGTGCCAGCAGGCAACAGGGGGGAACACAAGAGACCCAGTACTTC
CDR3 protein: CASRQQGGTQETQYF

CDR3 length: 13
V gene: TRBV20-1
J gene: TRBJ1-2
D gene: -
clone size: -
CDR3 DNA: TGCAGTGCTAGTCCCGGTGGGGTGGGTGGCTACACCTTC
CDR3 protein: CSASPGGVGGYTF

CDR3 length: 15
V gene: TRBV20-1
J gene: TRBJ2-1
D gene: -
clone size: few
CDR3 DNA: TGCAGTGCTCCAAGAGGGGGGGGGCTAGGCAATGAGCAGTTCTTC
CDR3 protein: CSAPRGGGLGNEQFF

CDR3 length: 14
V gene: TRBV20-1
J gene: TRBJ1-1
D gene: -
clone size: few
CDR3 DNA: TGCAGTGCTAAGAAGGGCTCTTCGAACACTGAAGCTTTCTTT
CDR3 protein: CSAKKGSSNTEAFF

CDR3 length: 10
V gene: TRBV7-9
J gene: TRBJ1-1
D gene: -
clone size: few
CDR3 DNA: TGTGCCAGCAGCTCTGCCGAAGCTTTCTTT
CDR3 protein: CASSSAEAFF

CDR3 length: 15
V gene: TRBV9
J gene: TRBJ2-1
D gene: -
clone size: -
CDR3 DNA: TGTGCCAGCAGCGTAGGAGGCAATCGGGGCAATGAGCAGTTCTTC
CDR3 protein: CASSVGGNRGNEQFF

CDR3 length: 14
V gene: TRBV15
J gene: TRBJ1-1
D gene: TRBD1
clone size: -
CDR3 DNA: TGTGCCACCAGCACGACAGGGCTTGACACTGAAGCTTTCTTT
CDR3 protein: CATSTTGLDTEAFF

CDR3 length: 15
V gene: TRBV7-9
J gene: TRBJ2-7
D gene: -
clone size: few
CDR3 DNA: TGTGCCAGCAGCTTAGGTGTCGGGGAGGGGGGCGAGCAGTACTTC
CDR3 protein: CASSLGVGEGGEQYF

CDR3 length: 13
V gene: TRBV5-4
J gene: TRBJ1-2
D gene: -
clone size: hyperexpanded
CDR3 DNA: TGTGCCGTCCACAGGGAAGCTAACTATGGCTACACCTTC
CDR3 protein: CAVHREANYGYTF

CDR3 length: 14
V gene: TRBV6-4
J gene: TRBJ2-2
D gene: -
clone size: -
CDR3 DNA: TGTGCCAGCAGTGAAACGGGGGCCACCGGGGAGCTGTTTTTT
CDR3 protein: CASSETGATGELFF

CDR3 length: 12
V gene: TRBV10-3
J gene: TRBJ1-2
D gene: -
clone size: -
CDR3 DNA: TGTGCCGCAAGTACCGGGATAGGGGGCTACACCTTC
CDR3 protein: CAASTGIGGYTF

CDR3 length: 15
V gene: TRBV27
J gene: TRBJ1-1
D gene: -
clone size: few
CDR3 DNA: TGTGCCAGCAGTTTCGCGGGGGAAAGGAACACTGAAGCTTTCTTT
CDR3 protein: CASSFAGERNTEAFF

CDR3 length: 15
V gene: TRBV6-1
J gene: TRBJ2-1
D gene: -
clone size: -
CDR3 DNA: TGTGCCAACAGTGATGGGACTCCCTTTTACAATGAGCAGTTCTTC
CDR3 protein: CANSDGTPFYNEQFF

CDR3 length: 11
V gene: TRBV25-1
J gene: TRBJ1-1
D gene: -
clone size: -
CDR3 DNA: TGTGCCAGCGAGGGAAACACTGAAGCTTTCTTT
CDR3 protein: CASEGNTEAFF

CDR3 length: 17
V gene: TRBV25-1
J gene: TRBJ1-1
D gene: TRBD1
clone size: few
CDR3 DNA: TGTGCCAGCAGTGACTCCCAGGGGGCACTGATGAACACTGAAGCTTTCTTT
CDR3 protein: CASSDSQGALMNTEAFF

CDR3 length: 14
V gene: TRBV6-1
J gene: TRBJ1-6
D gene: TRBD1
clone size: -
CDR3 DNA: TGTGCCAGCAGTCGACAGGGACCCAATTCACCCCTCCACTTT
CDR3 protein: CASSRQGPNSPLHF

CDR3 length: 11
V gene: TRBV30
J gene: TRBJ1-2
D gene: -
clone size: -
CDR3 DNA: TGTGCCGGTCGACAGAACTATGGCTACACCTTC
CDR3 protein: CAGRQNYGYTF

CDR3 length: 13
V gene: TRBV1
J gene: TRBJ1-5
D gene: -
clone size: -
CDR3 DNA: TGCACCAGCAGCCAAGAGGGAGATCAGCCCCAGCATTTT
CDR3 protein: CTSSQEGDQPQHF

CDR3 length: 12
V gene: TRBV5-5
J gene: TRBJ1-2
D gene: -
clone size: -
CDR3 DNA: TGTGCCAGCAGCTTGGGTCAGGGAGGCTACACCTTC
CDR3 protein: CASSLGQGGYTF

CDR3 length: 12
V gene: TRBV27
J gene: TRBJ1-6
D gene: -
clone size: medium-sized
CDR3 DNA: TGTGCCAGCAGGCGCAGCATGGATCCCCTCCACTTT
CDR3 protein: CASRRSMDPLHF

CDR3 length: 11
V gene: TRBV30
J gene: TRBJ2-5
D gene: -
clone size: -
CDR3 DNA: TGTGCCTGGGCGACTACGGAGACCCAGTACTTC
CDR3 protein: CAWATTETQYF

CDR3 length: 15
V gene: TRBV14
J gene: TRBJ1-1
D gene: -
clone size: -
CDR3 DNA: TGTGCCAGCAGCCAAGATGGGTATCCGGTCACTGAAGCTTTCTTT
CDR3 protein: CASSQDGYPVTEAFF

CDR3 length: 14
V gene: TRBV2
J gene: TRBJ2-6
D gene: -
clone size: -
CDR3 DNA: TGTGCCAGCAGTGAGAGGGGGGGGGCCAACGTCCTGACTTTC
CDR3 protein: CASSERGGANVLTF

CDR3 length: 15
V gene: TRBV6-5
J gene: TRBJ1-1
D gene: -
clone size: -
CDR3 DNA: TGTGCCAGCAGTTACCCGCGGGGGCCTTACACTGAAGCTTTCTTT
CDR3 protein: CASSYPRGPYTEAFF

CDR3 length: 15
V gene: TRBV20-1
J gene: TRBJ2-5
D gene: TRBD2
clone size: few
CDR3 DNA: TGCAGTGCTCGGCCAGGGACTAGCAGTCAAGAGACCCAGTACTTC
CDR3 protein: CSARPGTSSQETQYF

CDR3 length: 14
V gene: TRBV6-5
J gene: TRBJ1-1
D gene: TRBD1
clone size: few
CDR3 DNA: TGTGCCAGCAGTTTGGGGGACAGATTATCCAAAGCTTTCTTT
CDR3 protein: CASSLGDRLSKAFF

CDR3 length: 11
V gene: TRBV20-1
J gene: TRBJ2-3
D gene: TRBD2
clone size: few
CDR3 DNA: TGCAGTCCTAGGCTAGGGACTAAGGAGTATTTT
CDR3 protein: CSPRLGTKEYF

CDR3 length: 15
V gene: TRBV27
J gene: TRBJ2-7
D gene: TRBD1
clone size: -
CDR3 DNA: TGTGCCAGCAGTTTCCGGGACAGGAGCTCCTACGAGCAGTACTTC
CDR3 protein: CASSFRDRSSYEQYF

CDR3 length: 13
V gene: TRBV30
J gene: TRBJ1-5
D gene: -
clone size: -
CDR3 DNA: TGTGCCTGGAGTGGGACCGCGAATCAGCCCCAGCATTTT
CDR3 protein: CAWSGTANQPQHF

CDR3 length: 15
V gene: TRBV9
J gene: TRBJ2-2
D gene: TRBD1
clone size: -
CDR3 DNA: TGTGCCAGCAGCGTGGGGGACAGGGGGCCCGGGGAGCTGTTTTTT
CDR3 protein: CASSVGDRGPGELFF

CDR3 length: 13
V gene: TRBV7-9
J gene: TRBJ1-2
D gene: -
clone size: -
CDR3 DNA: TGTGCCAGCAGCTTGGGGCAGGTTTTTGGCTACACCTTC
CDR3 protein: CASSLGQVFGYTF

CDR3 length: 15
V gene: TRBV6-1
J gene: TRBJ1-2
D gene: -
clone size: -
CDR3 DNA: TGTGCCAGCATGAGTTATGGGGAAGGGTTATATGGCTACACCTTC
CDR3 protein: CASMSYGEGLYGYTF

CDR3 length: 13
V gene: TRBV6-1
J gene: TRBJ2-1
D gene: -
clone size: -
CDR3 DNA: TGTGCCAGTCAGCGGAGCTCCTACAATGAGCAGTTCTTC
CDR3 protein: CASQRSSYNEQFF

CDR3 length: 14
V gene: TRBV20-1
J gene: TRBJ2-1
D gene: -
clone size: -
CDR3 DNA: TGCAGTGCTAGAGATAACCGCGGAGTCAATGAGCAGTTCTTC
CDR3 protein: CSARDNRGVNEQFF

CDR3 length: 16
V gene: TRBV20-1
J gene: TRBJ1-6
D gene: -
clone size: few
CDR3 DNA: TGCAGTGCTAGGGGGATGGGGCAGGACTATAATTCACCCCTCCACTTT
CDR3 protein: CSARGMGQDYNSPLHF

CDR3 length: 15
V gene: TRBV12-3/TRBV12-4
J gene: TRBJ1-1
D gene: -
clone size: -
CDR3 DNA: TGTGCCAGCAACGGACAGTTAACCCGCTCCAATGAAGCTTTCTTT
CDR3 protein: CASNGQLTRSNEAFF

CDR3 length: 14
V gene: TRBV20-1
J gene: TRBJ2-1
D gene: -
clone size: -
CDR3 DNA: TGCAGTGCTAGAGGGTCTAGTCGGGGCAATGAGCAGTTCTTC
CDR3 protein: CSARGSSRGNEQFF

CDR3 length: 13
V gene: TRBV2
J gene: TRBJ1-5
D gene: -
clone size: few
CDR3 DNA: TGTGCCAGCAGTGGGATGGGGAATCAGCCCCAGCATTTT
CDR3 protein: CASSGMGNQPQHF

CDR3 length: 15
V gene: TRBV6-1
J gene: TRBJ1-1
D gene: -
clone size: -
CDR3 DNA: TGTGCCAGCAGCAACCCCGCGATGGCTAGGGTTGAAGCTTTCTTT
CDR3 protein: CASSNPAMARVEAFF